Listed here is a single T cell receptor beta chain. The antigen is not known. These data originate in a study of T-cell memory formation after mild COVID-19. Study-level points and caveats: Clones that contracted clustered mainly in CM and EM if CD4+ and in EMRA if CD8+. The study detected some responding clones in pre-infection memory, suggesting cross-reactive memory joined.

From 5'RACE with constant-segment primers came TCR alpha and TCR beta cDNA libraries that carried sample barcodes and UMIs. TCRdb redid the calling of the 5' RACE reads with MiXCR, one entry per CDR3 protein. Among under 650,000 distinct CDR3 sequences listed, 15% to 20% were seen once. The V gene end was trimmed by 1 base and the J gene end by 9 bases; junction bases not matched to a gene: 9. Per germline, CDR1 MGHRA and CDR2 YSYEKL. This CDR3 has 17 residues. The clonotype comes from an adult woman who had mild COVID-19 (a few samples of this study predate the infection). Cell type and time point are not known. V usage is TRBV4-1 and J usage is TRBJ2-1, with 13 bases matching TRBD2. The sequencing sample was made of PBMCs or a T cell subset sorted from them (not recorded which). CDR3 loop: CASSQGTSGGPGGEQFF. CDR3 DNA sequence: TGCGCCAGCAGCCAAGGGACTAGCGGGGGACCCGGTGGTGAGCAGTTCTTC.